The rows below give T cell receptor beta chains drawn from one sample of a study of cytomegalovirus exposure and HLA in healthy donors. Libraries were prepared by immunoSEQ multiplex PCR; TCRdb keeps only in-frame clonotypes and omits some of them. The data hold 120,000 to 150,000 clones, with around three fifths observed a single time. What was sequenced was PBMCs. The receptors shown here come from a woman aged 30 to 39 in good health and CMV-seropositive. Both conserved end residues are part of each CDR3. A D gene is named only where the DNA matches it firmly. Expanded clones are given a class, and other clones once, few, many or no size at all.

.	.	TRBJ2-7	TRBV9	CASSVGASLYEQYF	TGTGCCAGCAGCGTAGGGGCAAGTCTCTACGAGCAGTACTTC
.	.	TRBJ2-7	TRBV11-2	CASSLGAQSQYF	TGTGCCAGCAGCTTAGGAGCCCAATCCCAGTACTTC
.	.	TRBJ2-7	TRBV2	CASWGGGRGQYF	TGTGCCAGCTGGGGCGGGGGCCGGGGGCAGTACTTC
.	medium-sized	TRBJ1-5	TRBV5-8	CASSEGLRGQPQHF	TGTGCCAGCAGCGAGGGACTTCGAGGCCAGCCCCAGCATTTT
TRBD2	.	TRBJ2-1	TRBV27	CASSFPGTSGGAIPNEQFF	TGTGCCAGCAGTTTCCCCGGGACTAGCGGGGGGGCAATCCCCAATGAGCAGTTCTTC
.	.	TRBJ1-5	TRBV7-8	CASSYRDFNQPQHF	TGTGCCAGCAGCTACCGGGACTTCAATCAGCCCCAGCATTTT
.	.	TRBJ2-1	TRBV14	CASSQGYSEQFF	TGTGCCAGCAGCCAAGGATACTCTGAGCAGTTCTTC
.	few	TRBJ2-5	TRBV5-1	CASSSQGGETQYF	TGCGCCAGCAGCTCCCAGGGGGGAGAGACCCAGTACTTC
TRBD1	few	TRBJ1-5	TRBV7-2	CASSQGQGAGQPQHF	TGTGCCAGCAGCCAGGGACAGGGGGCAGGTCAGCCCCAGCATTTT
.	few	TRBJ1-6	TRBV9	CASSVMRAYSPLHF	TGTGCCAGCAGCGTAATGCGGGCTTATTCACCCCTCCACTTT
TRBD1	.	TRBJ2-2	TRBV9	CASRDRAATGELFF	TGTGCCAGCAGAGACAGGGCGGCGACCGGGGAGCTGTTTTTT
TRBD2	.	TRBJ2-7	TRBV5-1	CASSHRGLAGSYEQYF	TGCGCCAGCAGCCACCGAGGACTAGCGGGGAGCTACGAGCAGTACTTC
TRBD2	few	TRBJ2-1	TRBV7-9	CASSLGGGLRNEQFF	TGTGCCAGCAGCTTAGGGGGGGGTCTGCGGAATGAGCAGTTCTTC
TRBD1	few	TRBJ1-1	TRBV2	CASTDRANTEAFF	TGTGCCAGCACCGACAGGGCGAACACTGAAGCTTTCTTT
.	.	TRBJ1-2	TRBV6-1	CASSEYPAANYGYTF	TGTGCCAGCAGTGAATATCCGGCGGCTAACTATGGCTACACCTTC